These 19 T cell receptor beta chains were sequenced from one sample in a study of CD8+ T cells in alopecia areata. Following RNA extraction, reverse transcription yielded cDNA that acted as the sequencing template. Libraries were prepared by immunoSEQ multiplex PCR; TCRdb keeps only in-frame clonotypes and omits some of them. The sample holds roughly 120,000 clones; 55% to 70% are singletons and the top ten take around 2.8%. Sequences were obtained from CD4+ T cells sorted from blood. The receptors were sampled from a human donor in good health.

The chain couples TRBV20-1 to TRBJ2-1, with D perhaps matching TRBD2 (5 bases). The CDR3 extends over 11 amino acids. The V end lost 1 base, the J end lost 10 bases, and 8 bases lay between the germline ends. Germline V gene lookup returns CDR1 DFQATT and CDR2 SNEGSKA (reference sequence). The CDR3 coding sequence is TGCAGTGCTAGAGGAGGAGGCGAGCAGTTCTTC. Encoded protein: CSARGGGEQFF.

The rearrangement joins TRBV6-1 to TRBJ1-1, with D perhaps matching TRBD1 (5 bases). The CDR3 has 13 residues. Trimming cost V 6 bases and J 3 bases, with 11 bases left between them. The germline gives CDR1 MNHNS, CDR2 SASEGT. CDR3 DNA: TGTGCCAGCAGGATTAAAGGGGACACTGAAGCTTTCTTT. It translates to CASRIKGDTEAFF.

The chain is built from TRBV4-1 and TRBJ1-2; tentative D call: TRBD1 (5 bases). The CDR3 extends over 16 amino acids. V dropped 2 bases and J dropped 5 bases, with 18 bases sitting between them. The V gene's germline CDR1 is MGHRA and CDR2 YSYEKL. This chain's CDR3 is CASSQSPAVGGYGYTF. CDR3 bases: TGCGCCAGCAGCCAAAGTCCGGCGGTCGGGGGGTATGGCTACACCTTC.

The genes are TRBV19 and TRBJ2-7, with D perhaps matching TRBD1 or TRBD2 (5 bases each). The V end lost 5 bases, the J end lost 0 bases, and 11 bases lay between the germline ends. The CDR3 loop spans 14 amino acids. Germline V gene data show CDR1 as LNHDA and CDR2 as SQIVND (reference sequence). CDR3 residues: CASSRDGSSYEQYF. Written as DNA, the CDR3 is TGTGCCAGTAGTCGGGACGGTAGCTCCTACGAGCAGTACTTC.

The CDR3 coding sequence is TGCAGCACCGGACGGGAGAACACTGAAGCTTTCTTT. Its protein product is CSTGRENTEAFF. The rearrangement uses TRBV29-1 and TRBJ1-1; unclear D gene. Germline CDR1 SQVTM, CDR2 ANQGSEA. The CDR3 has 12 amino acids. V was trimmed by 8 bases and J by 1 base, leaving 11 bases between them.

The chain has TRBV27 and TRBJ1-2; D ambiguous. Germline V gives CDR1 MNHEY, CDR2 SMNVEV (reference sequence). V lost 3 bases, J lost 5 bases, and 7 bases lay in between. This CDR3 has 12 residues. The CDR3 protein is CASSFPVYGYTF. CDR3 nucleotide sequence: TGTGCCAGCAGTTTCCCGGTTTATGGCTACACCTTC.

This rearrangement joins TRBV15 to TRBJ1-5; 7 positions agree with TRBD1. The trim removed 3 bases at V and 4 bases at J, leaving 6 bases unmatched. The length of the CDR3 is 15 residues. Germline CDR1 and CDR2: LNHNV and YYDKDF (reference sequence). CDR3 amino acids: CATSRASGQNQPQHF. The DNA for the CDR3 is TGTGCCACCAGCAGGGCTTCGGGACAGAATCAGCCCCAGCATTTT.

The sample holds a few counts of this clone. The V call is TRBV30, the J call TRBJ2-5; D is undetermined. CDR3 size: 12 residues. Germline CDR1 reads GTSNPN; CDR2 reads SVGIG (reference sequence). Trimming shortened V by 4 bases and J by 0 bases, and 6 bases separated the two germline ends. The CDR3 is CAWTAYQETQYF. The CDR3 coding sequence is TGTGCCTGGACAGCGTACCAAGAGACCCAGTACTTC.

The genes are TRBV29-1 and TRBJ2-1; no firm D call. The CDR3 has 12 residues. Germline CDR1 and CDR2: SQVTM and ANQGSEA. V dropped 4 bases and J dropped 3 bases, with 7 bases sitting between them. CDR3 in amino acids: CSVAVVYNEQFF. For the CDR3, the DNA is TGCAGCGTTGCAGTAGTCTACAATGAGCAGTTCTTC.

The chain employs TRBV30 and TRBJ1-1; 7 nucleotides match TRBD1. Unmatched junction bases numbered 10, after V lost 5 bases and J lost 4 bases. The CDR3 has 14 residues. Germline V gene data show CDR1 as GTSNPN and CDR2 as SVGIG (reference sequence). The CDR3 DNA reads TGTGCCTGGGCGATCAGGGGGATAGGCACTGAAGCTTTCTTT. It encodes CAWAIRGIGTEAFF.

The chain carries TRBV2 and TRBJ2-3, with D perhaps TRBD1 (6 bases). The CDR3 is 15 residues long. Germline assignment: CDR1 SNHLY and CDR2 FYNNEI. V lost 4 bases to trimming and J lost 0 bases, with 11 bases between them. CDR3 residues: CASSGGHASTDTQYF. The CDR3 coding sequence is TGTGCCAGCAGTGGGGGACACGCGAGCACAGATACGCAGTATTTT.

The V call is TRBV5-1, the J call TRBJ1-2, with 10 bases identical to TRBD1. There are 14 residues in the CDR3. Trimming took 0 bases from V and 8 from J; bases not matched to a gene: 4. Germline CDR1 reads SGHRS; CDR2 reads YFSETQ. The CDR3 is CASSLAGTGEGYTF. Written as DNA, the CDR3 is TGCGCCAGCAGCTTGGCCGGGACAGGGGAAGGCTACACCTTC. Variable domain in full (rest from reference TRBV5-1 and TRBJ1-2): KAGVTQTPRYLIKTRGQQVTLSCSPISGHRSVSWYQQTPGQGLQFLFEYFSETQRNKGNFPGRFSGRQFSNSRSEMNVSTLELGDSALYLCASSLAGTGEGYTFGSGTRLTVV.

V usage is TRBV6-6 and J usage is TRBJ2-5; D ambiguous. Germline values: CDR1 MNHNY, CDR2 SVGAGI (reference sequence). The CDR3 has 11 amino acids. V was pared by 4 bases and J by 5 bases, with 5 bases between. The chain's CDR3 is CASSLAETQYF. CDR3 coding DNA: TGTGCCAGCAGTTTGGCGGAGACCCAGTACTTC.

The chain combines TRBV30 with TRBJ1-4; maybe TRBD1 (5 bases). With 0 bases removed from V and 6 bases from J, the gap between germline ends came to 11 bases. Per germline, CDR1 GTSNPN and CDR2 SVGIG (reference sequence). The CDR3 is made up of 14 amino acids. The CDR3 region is CAWSVGPGYEKLFF. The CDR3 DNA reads TGTGCCTGGAGTGTCGGCCCAGGGTATGAAAAACTGTTTTTT.

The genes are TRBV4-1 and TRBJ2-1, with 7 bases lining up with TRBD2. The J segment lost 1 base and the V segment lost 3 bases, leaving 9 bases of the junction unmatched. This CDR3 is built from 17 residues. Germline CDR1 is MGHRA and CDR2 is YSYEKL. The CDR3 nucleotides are TGCGCCAGCAGCCAGCCTACGACTAGCAGGTCCTACAATGAGCAGTTCTTC. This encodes CASSQPTTSRSYNEQFF.

This chain's CDR3 is CAWSKSGQPKLFF. The CDR3 nucleotides are TGTGCCTGGAGTAAATCCGGGCAACCTAAACTGTTTTTT. This chain connects TRBV30 to TRBJ1-4; unclear D gene. The length of the CDR3 is 13 residues. The V end was cut by 2 bases, the J end by 11 bases, with 15 bases between. Germline CDR1 reads GTSNPN; CDR2 reads SVGIG (reference sequence).

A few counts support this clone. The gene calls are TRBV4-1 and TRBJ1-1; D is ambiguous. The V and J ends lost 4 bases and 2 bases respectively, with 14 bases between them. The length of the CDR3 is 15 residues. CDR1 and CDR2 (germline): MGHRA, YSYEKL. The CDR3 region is CASSPRSITNTEAFF. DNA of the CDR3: TGCGCCAGCAGCCCACGATCCATTACTAACACTGAAGCTTTCTTT.

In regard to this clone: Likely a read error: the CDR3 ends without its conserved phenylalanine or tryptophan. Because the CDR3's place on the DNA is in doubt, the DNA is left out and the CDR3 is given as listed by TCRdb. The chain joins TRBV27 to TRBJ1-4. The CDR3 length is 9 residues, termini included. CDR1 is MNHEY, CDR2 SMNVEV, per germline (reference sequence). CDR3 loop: CASSLDGVK.

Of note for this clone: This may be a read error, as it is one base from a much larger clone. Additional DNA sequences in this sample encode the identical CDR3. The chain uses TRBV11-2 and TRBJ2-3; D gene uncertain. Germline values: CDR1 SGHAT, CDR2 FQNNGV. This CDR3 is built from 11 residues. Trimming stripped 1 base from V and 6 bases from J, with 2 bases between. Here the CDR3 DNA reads TGTGCCAGCAGCTTAGGGGATACGCAGTATTTT. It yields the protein CASSLGDTQYF.